This section outlines one TCR beta chain sequence together with its context. Germline values: CDR1 LGHDT, CDR2 YNNKEL (reference sequence). V shed 1 base and J shed 7 bases, with 10 bases lying between them. This CDR3 spans 14 amino acids. Profiled with immunoSEQ multiplex PCR; TCRdb holds only in-frame clones, not every one. The sample records 120,000 or so clones, over 70% being singletons. This record comes from a study of T cell responses to AZD1222 COVID-19 vaccine. This material consisted of peripheral blood, taken on day 0 of AZD1222 vaccination. This receptor was identified in an adult in good health. The chain combines TRBV3-1 (or the pseudogene TRBV3-2) with TRBJ2-2; a weak D match, TRBD2 (5 bases). The CDR3 here is CASSQGLRDGELFF. DNA of the CDR3: TGTGCCAGCAGCCAAGGCCTCCGGGACGGGGAGCTGTTTTTT.